Each of the 31 T cell receptor beta chains below was sequenced from the same sample in a study of T cells expressing NK-cell markers (dated by TCRdb to between 2020 and 2021). Library prep was done by 5' RACE. The reads were generated on an Illumina HiSeq 2000. Once TCRdb had reprocessed the reads, it stored one entry per CDR3 protein sequence and supplied no DNA. The sample table includes about 160,000 distinct CDR3 sequences. The ten largest account for around 20% of the sample. The specimen was blood T cells: a sorted CD56 or NKG2C T cell subset, CD4+ or CD8+ T cells, or bulk PBMC T cells (not recorded which). The receptor source for this set is a man aged 18-75 years in good health.

This chain links TRBV11-1 with TRBJ2-3; TCRdb returns TRBD2, unconfirmable since there is no DNA. Germline-derived CDR1 and CDR2 are SGHAT and FQDESV (reference sequence). The CDR3 runs 19 residues. CDR3 region: CASSPWLLVAGVLEDTQYF.

This chain uses TRBV3-1 with TRBJ1-6; TCRdb indicates TRBD1, and absent DNA this call remains unverified. There are 15 residues in the CDR3. The germline V gene encodes CDR1 LGHDT and CDR2 YNNKEL (reference sequence). The CDR3 reads CASSQARGQNSPLHF.

This chain's CDR3 is CASSLGYTEAFF. The chain is built from TRBV5-6 and TRBJ1-1. Germline V gene data show CDR1 as SGHDT and CDR2 as YYEEEE. The CDR3 loop spans 12 amino acids.

This chain uses TRBV27 with TRBJ2-1; TCRdb proposes TRBD1, but this gene call is untestable without DNA. Germline-derived CDR1 and CDR2 are MNHEY and SMNVEV (reference sequence). The CDR3 extends over 14 amino acids. CDR3 in amino acids: CASSLSGTGGEQFF.

The chain is built from TRBV28 and TRBJ2-7; TCRdb lists TRBD1, though no DNA is available to test this call. Germline V gene sequence: CDR1 MDHEN, CDR2 SYDVKM. CDR3 length: 14 amino acids. CDR3 in amino acids: CASNPGQGAYEQYF. Drawing the rest from reference TRBV28 and TRBJ2-7, the complete variable domain is DVKVTQSSRYLVKRTGEKVFLECVQDMDHENMFWYRQDPGLGLRLIYFSYDVKMKEKGDIPEGYSVSREKKERFSLILESASTNQTSMYLCASNPGQGAYEQYFGPGTRLTVT.

V usage is TRBV24-1 and J usage is TRBJ2-3; the TCRdb call, TRBD1, lacks DNA for checking. The CDR3 consists of 18 residues. The germline V gene has CDR1 KGHDR and CDR2 SFDVKD. The CDR3 sequence is CATSDLNRRGATPSLAYF.

CDR3 residues: CASSQGTQGWNTEAFF. The chain combines TRBV4-1 with TRBJ1-1; TCRdb's D gene call, TRBD1, goes unchecked for lack of DNA. CDR3 length equals 16 residues. CDR1 is MGHRA and CDR2 is YSYEKL in the germline V gene.

The chain is built from TRBV25-1 and TRBJ2-7; the TRBD1 assignment by TCRdb is unverifiable without DNA. CDR1 is MGHDK and CDR2 is SYGVNS in the germline V gene. The CDR3 has 15 residues. CDR3 loop: CASSELDRGWGEQYF.

The chain carries TRBV12-3 or TRBV12-4 and TRBJ2-5; with no DNA, the TCRdb D assignment of TRBD1 cannot be verified. The CDR3 extends over 15 amino acids. CDR3 in amino acids: CASSSGHPNQETQYF.

The V call is TRBV10-1, the J call TRBJ2-1; checking the TCRdb D call of TRBD1 is not possible without DNA. The germline gives CDR1 WNHNN, CDR2 SYGVQD (reference sequence). This CDR3 has 13 amino acids. The CDR3 protein is CASFLQGANEQFF.

The gene calls are TRBV7-6 and TRBJ2-1. This CDR3 comprises 16 residues. Germline CDR1 is SGHVS and CDR2 is FNYEAQ. This CDR3 reads CASSPLDGSSYNEQFF.

This CDR3 is CASSISGGLTYEQYF. The rearrangement joins TRBV12-3 or TRBV12-4 to TRBJ2-7; TCRdb's assignment of TRBD1 cannot be checked, as there is no DNA. CDR3 length equals 15 residues.

The gene calls are TRBV7-3 and TRBJ2-3; the D gene TCRdb calls, TRBD1, cannot be checked with no DNA. The germline gives CDR1 SGHTA, CDR2 FQGTGA. CDR3 length: 17 residues. The CDR3 reads CASSLTRLGQGADTQYF. The full variable domain, completed using reference TRBV7-3 and TRBJ2-3, is GAGVSQTPSNKVTEKGKYVELRCDPISGHTALYWYRQSLGQGPEFLIYFQGTGAADDSGLPNDRFFAVRPEGSVSTLKIQRTERGDSAVYLCASSLTRLGQGADTQYFGPGTRLTVL.

The chain links TRBV12-3 or TRBV12-4 to TRBJ1-5; there is no DNA to check the TCRdb D call of TRBD1. The CDR3 spans 13 residues. The CDR3 protein is CASSPGGRQPQHF.

The chain combines TRBV4-1 with TRBJ2-3; TCRdb reports TRBD1, a call that lacks DNA to check it against. Germline V lookup: CDR1 MGHRA, CDR2 YSYEKL. The CDR3 consists of 16 residues. CDR3: CASSQLFRGAGDTQYF.

This chain links TRBV7-8 with TRBJ2-1; TCRdb indicates TRBD2, and absent DNA this call remains unverified. The CDR3 consists of 16 residues. Germline V gene lookup returns CDR1 SGHVS and CDR2 FQNEAQ. CDR3 sequence: CASSLGPAGGRNEQFF. Together with reference TRBV7-8 and TRBJ2-1, the CDR3 gives the full variable domain: GAGVSQSPRYKVAKRGQDVALRCDPISGHVSLFWYQQALGQGPEFLTYFQNEAQLDKSGLPSDRFFAERPEGSVSTLKIQRTQQEDSAVYLCASSLGPAGGRNEQFFGPGTRLTVL.

The chain links TRBV28 to TRBJ2-1; without DNA, the TCRdb call of TRBD1 cannot be checked. The CDR3 extends over 16 amino acids. CDR1 is MDHEN, CDR2 SYDVKM, per germline. CDR3 loop: CASNPLGGGGWNEQFF.

This chain links TRBV27 with TRBJ2-6; TCRdb's D call of TRBD1 is untestable without DNA. The CDR3 extends over 16 amino acids. CDR1 is MNHEY, CDR2 SMNVEV, per germline (reference sequence). The CDR3 is CASSLLGASGANVLTF. Complete variable domain (other parts from reference TRBV27 and TRBJ2-6): EAQVTQNPRYLITVTGKKLTVTCSQNMNHEYMSWYRQDPGLGLRQIYYSMNVEVTDKGDVPEGYKVSRKEKRNFPLILESPSPNQTSLYFCASSLLGASGANVLTFGAGSRLTVL.

The chain joins TRBV6-2 or TRBV6-3 to TRBJ1-1. CDR1 is MNHEY and CDR2 is SVGEGT in the germline V gene. The CDR3 is 13 residues long. The CDR3 here is CASSLTENTEAFF.

Here the CDR3 reads CASSQGSKNIQYF. This chain joins TRBV28 and TRBJ2-4; the TCRdb call, TRBD1, lacks DNA for checking. The CDR3 totals 13 residues. Germline CDR1 and CDR2: MDHEN and SYDVKM.

This chain uses TRBV20-1 with TRBJ2-1; TCRdb reports TRBD1, a call that lacks DNA to check it against. The germline V gene has CDR1 DFQATT and CDR2 SNEGSKA (reference sequence). The CDR3 contains 15 residues. This CDR3 is CSARNRAEPYNEQFF.

This chain uses TRBV4-2 with TRBJ2-6. The germline CDR1 and CDR2 sequences are LGHNA and YNFKEQ. There are 16 residues in the CDR3. The CDR3 sequence: CASSQGDGSGANVLTF.

The genes are TRBV7-9 and TRBJ1-1; lacking DNA, the TRBD1 call made by TCRdb goes unchecked. Germline CDR1 reads SEHNR; CDR2 reads FQNEAQ (reference sequence). CDR3 length equals 13 residues. CDR3 region: CASSLVGPALAFF. The complete variable domain, with remaining parts taken from reference TRBV7-9 and TRBJ1-1, reads DTGVSQNPRHKITKRGQNVTFRCDPISEHNRLYWYRQTLGQGPEFLTYFQNEAQLEKSRLLSDRFSAERPKGSFSTLEIQRTEQGDSAMYLCASSLVGPALAFFGQGTRLTVV.

The rearrangement uses TRBV29-1 and TRBJ1-2; no DNA is available, so the TRBD1 call from TCRdb remains unchecked. This CDR3 comprises 13 residues. In germline, CDR1 is SQVTM, CDR2 ANQGSEA. Here the CDR3 reads CSVFQGSDYGYTF.

This CDR3 reads CASSPVSSTEAFF. The J gene is TRBJ1-1, the V gene TRBV7-2. The CDR3 consists of 13 residues. Germline V gene sequence: CDR1 SGHTA, CDR2 FQGNSA.

The chain joins TRBV11-2 to TRBJ2-2; absent DNA, TCRdb's TRBD1 call cannot be checked. Looked up from germline, CDR1 is SGHAT and CDR2 is FQNNGV. The CDR3 is 17 amino acids. The CDR3 reads CASSLGAAGVNTGELFF.

The chain uses TRBV6-1 and TRBJ2-4; TCRdb outputs TRBD1, but without DNA this stays unchecked. This CDR3 comprises 13 residues. Looked up from germline, CDR1 is MNHNS and CDR2 is SASEGT. The CDR3 protein is CASSQGGSNIQYF.

This chain links TRBV10-3 with TRBJ2-2; the TRBD2 assignment by TCRdb is unverifiable without DNA. Looked up from germline, CDR1 is ENHRY and CDR2 is SYGVKD. This CDR3 spans 15 amino acids. The CDR3 loop is CAISLGLAGTGELFF.

The rearrangement joins TRBV28 to TRBJ2-3. CDR1 and CDR2 from the germline V gene are MDHEN and SYDVKM. The CDR3 length is 14 residues. CDR3 in amino acids: CASSSRRGPDTQYF. The full variable domain, with the rest looked up from reference TRBV28 and TRBJ2-3, is DVKVTQSSRYLVKRTGEKVFLECVQDMDHENMFWYRQDPGLGLRLIYFSYDVKMKEKGDIPEGYSVSREKKERFSLILESASTNQTSMYLCASSSRRGPDTQYFGPGTRLTVL.

The chain joins TRBV7-7 to TRBJ2-4; TCRdb's assignment of TRBD1 cannot be checked, as there is no DNA. CDR1 and CDR2 (germline): SSHAT, FNYEAQ (reference sequence). This CDR3 has 16 residues. The CDR3 sequence: CASSSSRTGPRNIQYF. The entire variable domain, with the rest obtained from reference TRBV7-7 and TRBJ2-4, is as follows: GAGVSQSPRYKVTKRGQDVTLRCDPISSHATLYWYQQALGQGPEFLTYFNYEAQPDKSGLPSDRFSAERPEGSISTLTIQRTEQRDSAMYRCASSSSRTGPRNIQYFGAGTRLSVL.

The chain couples TRBV6-1 to TRBJ2-1; TCRdb picks TRBD1, but there is no DNA to check that call. The CDR3 covers 14 residues. Germline CDR1 MNHNS, CDR2 SASEGT. CDR3 loop: CASFGGSLDNEQFF.